The sequence of this T cell receptor (beta chain) was determined in a study of shared clonotypes between healthy human individuals. Findings and caveats of the study: Sampling was confined to blood; repertoires within tissues likely differ.

A remark on this clone: Its antigen is unidentified.

Assay: immunoSEQ multiplex PCR; the TCRdb copy retains only in-frame clones and omits some. The repertoire holds roughly 2.4 million clones, approximately 96% seen once, with 0.1% to 0.15% in the top ten. The CDR3 runs to 14 residues. Looked up from germline, CDR1 is MNHNS and CDR2 is SASEGT. J lost 8 bases, V lost 4 bases, and 5 bases had no gene match. This chain joins TRBV6-1 and TRBJ1-6, with 7 nucleotides matching TRBD1. This sequence was found in a man younger than 35 in good health. The sequenced material came from naive CD4+ T cells sorted from blood. Subset defined: CD45RA+ positively selected. The CDR3 spells CASSVRGSDSPLHF. In DNA form, the CDR3 reads TGTGCCAGCAGTGTCAGGGGGTCTGATTCACCCCTCCACTTT.